The 32 T cell receptor beta chains in this list originate from one sample, sequenced in a study of shared clonotypes between healthy human individuals (dated by TCRdb to about 2020). The library was built by means of the immunoSEQ multiplex PCR assay. The immuneACCESS repertoire file appears here via TCRdb, limited to in-frame rearrangements. These files lack a portion of the clones; in checked studies, under half of the deficit traces to unresolved V genes, and the cause of the others is not known. Counted in this sample were 2 million to 2.5 million clones; just under 95% of them appeared once. The top ten constitute around 1.1% of the sample. CD8 naive samples were obtained by positive selection for CCR7 among CD45RO-negative cells, yielding a CD45RA+CCR7+ population from which TemRA cells were excluded. Sequencing used naive CD8+ T cells sorted from blood. The cell subset or site label, read with the paper, signifies: CD45RA+CCR7+. The receptors stem from a man aged 18 to 30 in good health.

The rearrangement joins TRBV7-8 to TRBJ2-5; no clear D gene. The CDR3 loop spans 14 amino acids. The ends were cut back, 6 bases at V and 2 bases at J, with 13 bases in the middle. The germline V gene encodes CDR1 SGHVS and CDR2 FQNEAQ. The CDR3 reads CASRPGGVQETQYF. The CDR3 nucleotides are TGTGCCAGCAGACCCGGTGGAGTACAAGAGACCCAGTACTTC.

This chain links TRBV27 with TRBJ2-3; 7 nucleotides line up with TRBD2. Germline lookup yields CDR1 MNHEY and CDR2 SMNVEV (reference sequence). Unmatched junction bases numbered 6, after V lost 4 bases and J lost 5 bases. The CDR3 loop spans 14 amino acids. CDR3 bases: TGTGCCAGCAGTTGGAGCGGGGAACAAGATACGCAGTATTTT. Its protein product is CASSWSGEQDTQYF.

This chain joins TRBV5-1 and TRBJ2-7; perhaps TRBD1 as D (5 bases). Germline CDR1 SGHRS, CDR2 YFSETQ. V lost 4 bases, J lost 3 bases, and 17 bases lay in between. This CDR3 comprises 15 residues. In nucleotides, the CDR3 is TGCGCCAGCAGCCTCGCCCTAGACAGACACTACGAGCAGTACTTC. This encodes CASSLALDRHYEQYF.

This chain uses TRBV11-2 with TRBJ2-5; maybe TRBD2 (5 bases). The CDR3 contains 15 residues. V lost 5 bases and J 4 bases, leaving 17 bases between the germline ends. Germline V gene data show CDR1 as SGHAT and CDR2 as FQNNGV. CDR3 protein: CASSLPLGVGETQYF. For the CDR3, the DNA is TGTGCCAGCAGCCTGCCCCTGGGAGTCGGAGAGACCCAGTACTTC.

This sequence joins TRBV5-6 and TRBJ2-1, with D maybe TRBD2 (6 bases). The ends were cut back, 1 base at V and 2 bases at J, with 13 bases in the middle. There are 16 residues in the CDR3. CDR1 SGHDT and CDR2 YYEEEE come from the germline V gene. The CDR3 spells CASSLLTGEAYNEQFF. The CDR3 bases are TGTGCCAGCAGCTTGCTGACTGGGGAGGCCTACAATGAGCAGTTCTTC.

The V gene is TRBV29-1, the J gene TRBJ1-1, with D perhaps TRBD1 (6 bases). The V gene lost 5 bases and the J gene lost 1 base, with 11 bases spanning the gap. Germline V gene lookup returns CDR1 SQVTM and CDR2 ANQGSEA. The CDR3 sequence is 13 residues long. The CDR3 protein is CSVWTAQNTEAFF. The CDR3, as DNA: TGCAGCGTTTGGACAGCTCAGAACACTGAAGCTTTCTTT. The complete variable domain, with remaining parts taken from reference TRBV29-1 and TRBJ1-1, reads SAVISQKPSRDICQRGTSLTIQCQVDSQVTMMFWYRQQPGQSLTLIATANQGSEATYESGFVIDKFPISRPNLTFSTLTVSNMSPEDSSIYLCSVWTAQNTEAFFGQGTRLTVV.

About this clone: At the DNA level, this CDR3 is encoded by other sequences in the same sample as well. The genes are TRBV10-1 and TRBJ2-7; D remains ambiguous. The ends were cut back, 0 bases at V and 2 bases at J, with 8 bases in the middle. Germline assignment: CDR1 WNHNN and CDR2 SYGVQD (reference sequence). The CDR3 runs 14 residues. In nucleotides, the CDR3 is TGCGCCAGCAGTGAGTCAGGGTTGGCCTACGAGCAGTACTTC. Translating gives CASSESGLAYEQYF.

The rearrangement links TRBV5-6 to TRBJ2-2; 12 positions agree with TRBD2. The CDR3 totals 18 residues. Germline CDR1 SGHDT, CDR2 YYEEEE. J was trimmed by 6 bases and V by 4 bases; bases with no gene match: 13. The CDR3 sequence is CASSTALAGGPPAGELFF. The CDR3 nucleotides are TGTGCCAGCAGCACGGCCCTAGCGGGAGGGCCCCCTGCCGGGGAGCTGTTTTTT.

The genes are TRBV19 and TRBJ2-3, with a weak D call TRBD2 (5 bases). Germline V gene data show CDR1 as LNHDA and CDR2 as SQIVND (reference sequence). The CDR3 sequence is 13 residues long. Trimming removed 8 bases from V and 3 bases from J, with 12 bases in between. The CDR3 DNA follows: TGTGCCAGTTGGTCTGGGGAGACAGATACGCAGTATTTT. The encoded protein is CASWSGETDTQYF.

In the case of this clone: Distinct nucleotide sequences in the sample also encode this CDR3. The gene calls are TRBV11-2 and TRBJ2-7; D not resolved. There are 13 residues in the CDR3. Trimming cost V 1 base and J 3 bases, with 7 bases left between them. Germline CDR1 is SGHAT and CDR2 is FQNNGV. CDR3 amino acids: CASSLATDYEQYF. CDR3 DNA: TGTGCCAGCAGCTTAGCGACGGACTACGAGCAGTACTTC.

The table lists this clone with a few counts. The identical CDR3 is also encoded by other nucleotide sequences in the sample. The V gene is TRBV11-2, the J gene TRBJ2-3; no clear D. The V end was cut by 3 bases, the J end by 1 base, with 2 bases between. Germline CDR1 and CDR2: SGHAT and FQNNGV. The CDR3 runs 12 residues. The CDR3 coding sequence is TGTGCCAGCAGCTTGGGCACAGATACGCAGTATTTT. It translates to CASSLGTDTQYF. The whole variable domain, remainder taken from reference TRBV11-2 and TRBJ2-3, is EAGVAQSPRYKIIEKRQSVAFWCNPISGHATLYWYQQILGQGPKLLIQFQNNGVVDDSQLPKDRFSAERLKGVDSTLKIQPAKLEDSAVYLCASSLGTDTQYFGPGTRLTVL.

This rearrangement joins TRBV11-2 to TRBJ2-5; D is unresolved. V was shortened by 1 base and J by 2 bases, with 8 bases between the two germline ends. The CDR3 sequence is 14 residues long. Looked up from germline, CDR1 is SGHAT and CDR2 is FQNNGV. The CDR3 DNA sequence: TGTGCCAGCAGCTTAGGTTATGTACAAGAGACCCAGTACTTC. Protein: CASSLGYVQETQYF.

The table lists this clone with a count of one. The genes are TRBV2 and TRBJ2-5; D is possibly TRBD2 (7 bases). CDR1 and CDR2 from the germline V gene are SNHLY and FYNNEI. Trimming shortened V by 8 bases and J by 10 bases, and 11 bases separated the two germline ends. There are 10 residues in the CDR3. CDR3 nucleotides: TGTGCCAGCGGGGAGGGGGACCAGTACTTC. Encoded protein: CASGEGDQYF. The whole variable domain, filled in from reference TRBV2 and TRBJ2-5, reads EPEVTQTPSHQVTQMGQEVILRCVPISNHLYFYWYRQILGQKVEFLVSFYNNEISEKSEIFDDQFSVERPDGSNFTLKIRSTKLEDSAMYFCASGEGDQYFGPGTRLLVL.

As DNA, the CDR3 is TGTGCCAGCAGCGTAGCCGGGCCGAACACCGGGGAGCTGTTTTTT. This translates into CASSVAGPNTGELFF. The V gene is TRBV9, the J gene TRBJ2-2; unclear D gene. The V and J ends lost 0 bases and 0 bases respectively, with 6 bases between them. The CDR3 consists of 15 residues. Looked up from germline, CDR1 is SGDLS and CDR2 is YYNGEE.

The chain links TRBV2 to TRBJ1-3; TRBD1 matches 8 bases. The V segment lost 7 bases and the J segment 3 bases; nucleotides outside the gene matches: 11. CDR1 and CDR2 (germline): SNHLY, FYNNEI. The CDR3 loop spans 16 amino acids. CDR3 in amino acids: CASTKSTGDDGNTIYF. CDR3 coding DNA: TGTGCCAGCACCAAATCGACAGGGGATGATGGAAACACCATATATTTT.

The genes are TRBV30 and TRBJ2-5, with 12 bases identical to TRBD2. V trimming: 4 bases; J trimming: 0 bases; junction bases outside the gene matches: 6. The germline V gene encodes CDR1 GTSNPN and CDR2 SVGIG (reference sequence). The CDR3 totals 16 residues. The CDR3 region has the DNA TGTGCCTGGACGACCGGACTAGCGGGACACCAAGAGACCCAGTACTTC. Its translation: CAWTTGLAGHQETQYF.

The chain couples TRBV6-6 to TRBJ2-7, with 12 positions matching TRBD2. J gave up 3 bases and V 4 bases, and 7 bases lay outside the gene matches. The V gene's germline CDR1 is MNHNY and CDR2 SVGAGI (reference sequence). This CDR3 spans 16 amino acids. The CDR3 bases are TGTGCCAGCAGTTCGCCTCGACTAGCGGGGGACTACGAGCAGTACTTC. Protein sequence: CASSSPRLAGDYEQYF.

The V call is TRBV30, the J call TRBJ2-2, with TRBD2 identical over 8 bases. The CDR3 covers 13 residues. CDR1 GTSNPN and CDR2 SVGIG come from the germline V gene (reference sequence). Unmatched junction bases numbered 3, after V lost 5 bases and J lost 4 bases. CDR3 DNA sequence: TGTGCCTGGCTCGGGGGGGGCACCGGGGAGCTGTTTTTT. It yields the protein CAWLGGGTGELFF.

The rearrangement joins TRBV6-5 to TRBJ2-3; D might be TRBD1 or TRBD2, each matching 6 bases. Germline V gene sequence: CDR1 MNHEY, CDR2 SVGAGI. The CDR3 is made up of 15 amino acids. Trimming left V 3 bases short and J 4 bases short, with 14 bases between. CDR3 residues: CASSYEWGAADTQYF. Here the CDR3 DNA reads TGTGCCAGCAGTTATGAGTGGGGGGCCGCAGATACGCAGTATTTT.

The chain carries TRBV7-2 and TRBJ2-3; TRBD2 matches 7 bases. The germline gives CDR1 SGHTA, CDR2 FQGNSA. The CDR3 spans 14 residues. J gave up 1 base and V 5 bases, and 3 bases lay outside the gene matches. The CDR3 DNA reads as TGTGCCAGCAGCATGCTAGCGGGCACAGATACGCAGTATTTT. Amino acid sequence: CASSMLAGTDTQYF.

V usage is TRBV15 and J usage is TRBJ1-2; tentatively, D is TRBD1 (6 bases). Germline CDR1 and CDR2: LNHNV and YYDKDF (reference sequence). Between the trimmed V and J ends, which lost 0 bases and 8 bases, there was a span of 19 bases. The CDR3 consists of 16 residues. In DNA, the CDR3 is TGTGCCACCAGCAGAGAGTGGGGGGGCTCCTTCATGGGCTACACCTTC. This gives the protein CATSREWGGSFMGYTF.

This chain connects TRBV27 to TRBJ2-5; no firm D call. Germline V gives CDR1 MNHEY, CDR2 SMNVEV (reference sequence). Trimming cost V 6 bases and J 5 bases, with 13 bases left between them. This CDR3 has 13 amino acids. CDR3 coding DNA: TGTGCCAGCAGCCGGGCTGGATGGGAGACCCAGTACTTC. Its translation: CASSRAGWETQYF.

The rearrangement joins TRBV28 to TRBJ2-5; tentatively, D is TRBD1 (6 bases). The germline V gene has CDR1 MDHEN and CDR2 SYDVKM. The CDR3 is 16 residues long. The ends were cut back, 1 base at V and 4 bases at J, with 16 bases in the middle. The CDR3 DNA is TGTGCCAGCAGTTTATTCCCGCAGGGGCTAGGAGAGACCCAGTACTTC. Translated: CASSLFPQGLGETQYF.

The chain has TRBV7-9 and TRBJ2-5, with 10 bases identical to TRBD2. Germline-derived CDR1 and CDR2 are SEHNR and FQNEAQ (reference sequence). CDR3 length equals 15 residues. With 2 bases clipped from V and 4 bases from J, the junction kept 4 bases outside the gene matches. CDR3 region: CASSLIPSGRETQYF. For the CDR3, the DNA is TGTGCCAGCAGCTTAATACCTAGCGGGAGAGAGACCCAGTACTTC. The whole variable domain, remainder taken from reference TRBV7-9 and TRBJ2-5, is DTGVSQNPRHKITKRGQNVTFRCDPISEHNRLYWYRQTLGQGPEFLTYFQNEAQLEKSRLLSDRFSAERPKGSFSTLEIQRTEQGDSAMYLCASSLIPSGRETQYFGPGTRLLVL.

The chain joins TRBV29-1 to TRBJ2-3, with 7 bases that match TRBD2. The CDR3 has 15 amino acids. The V gene's germline CDR1 is SQVTM and CDR2 ANQGSEA. J was trimmed by 1 base and V by 4 bases; bases with no gene match: 8. CDR3 sequence reads: CSVAASGEGTDTQYF. The DNA of the CDR3 is TGCAGCGTTGCGGCTAGCGGAGAGGGCACAGATACGCAGTATTTT.

The CDR3 region is CASSQEGGPTDTQYF. CDR3 DNA sequence: TGCGCCAGCAGCCAAGAGGGAGGGCCAACAGATACGCAGTATTTT. J is TRBJ2-3 and V is TRBV4-3, with 7 bases aligning to TRBD2. Germline V gives CDR1 LGHNA, CDR2 YSLEER. This CDR3 has 15 amino acids. V was clipped by 0 bases and J by 3 bases; unmatched bases: 3.

This chain connects TRBV4-3 to TRBJ1-1, with TRBD1 matching over 7 bases. CDR1 and CDR2 (germline): LGHNA, YSLEER. The junction had 4 bases not matched to a gene; V was cut back by 3 bases and J by 0 bases. This CDR3 contains 15 residues. The CDR3, as DNA: TGCGCCAGCAGCCAGGACAGGACTCTGAACACTGAAGCTTTCTTT. Protein sequence: CASSQDRTLNTEAFF.

The CDR3 region is CASCGGTDEQYF. The CDR3 bases are TGTGCCAGCTGTGGGGGGACCGACGAGCAGTACTTC. V gene TRBV6-5 combines with J gene TRBJ2-7; the D gene is possibly TRBD2 (6 bases). The germline CDR1 and CDR2 sequences are MNHEY and SVGAGI. V was trimmed by 8 bases and J by 5 bases, leaving 13 bases between them. The CDR3 totals 12 residues.

The CDR3 spells CAISISGTGTYEQYF. The CDR3 DNA is TGTGCCATCAGTATCTCCGGGACGGGAACCTACGAGCAGTACTTC. The V and J genes are TRBV10-3 and TRBJ2-7; tentatively, D is TRBD1 or TRBD2 (5 bases each). Looked up from germline, CDR1 is ENHRY and CDR2 is SYGVKD. The ends were cut back, 5 bases at V and 2 bases at J, with 16 bases in the middle. There are 15 residues in the CDR3.

On this clone itself: The same CDR3 can be traced to other DNA sequences in this sample. The chain is built from TRBV27 and TRBJ2-1; 8 nucleotides agree with TRBD2. Germline trimming cut 5 bases from V and 0 bases from J; bases unmatched to any gene: 6. From germline, CDR1 is MNHEY and CDR2 SMNVEV (reference sequence). CDR3 length equals 16 residues. The CDR3 loop is CASSLIAGSSYNEQFF. CDR3 DNA: TGTGCCAGCAGTCTCATAGCGGGAAGCTCCTACAATGAGCAGTTCTTC.

This clone appeared a single time. This chain connects TRBV5-1 to TRBJ2-1; 12 bases line up with TRBD2. This CDR3 has 17 amino acids. The germline CDR1 and CDR2 sequences are SGHRS and YFSETQ. V gave up 4 bases and J gave up 11 bases; unmatched junction bases: 16. CDR3 coding DNA: TGCGCCAGCAGCCCACCGACTAGCGGGAGCACCATCATGCAGCAGTTCTTC. Translation: CASSPPTSGSTIMQQFF.

This clone was observed a single time. The chain links TRBV7-2 to TRBJ1-3; a possible D gene is TRBD1 (6 bases). Deletions cut 4 bases from V and 4 bases from J, with 14 bases between. This CDR3 is 15 amino acids long. CDR1 SGHTA and CDR2 FQGNSA come from the germline V gene. The CDR3 DNA reads TGTGCCAGCAGCTCCTCTACAGGGATGGGAAACACCATATATTTT. It translates to CASSSSTGMGNTIYF.